A selection of T cell receptor beta chains follows, all from one sample in a study of shared clonotypes between healthy human individuals. TCRdb's table, derived via immunoSEQ multiplex PCR, lists solely in-frame clones and lacks some. The sample has about 490,000 clones; around 80% are singletons. Sample: PBMCs. All receptors derive from a woman in her thirties or forties in good health. Some clones in this sample may be carry-over from other donors' samples. Each CDR3 is given with its conserved first and last residue. A D gene is named only where the DNA matches it firmly. Clone size appears in some rows only: once, few, many, or a class for an expanded clone.

length	V	size	J	D	CDR3	DNA
13	TRBV19	.	TRBJ2-5	.	CASSKGIQETQYF	TGTGCCAGTAGTAAGGGGATCCAAGAGACCCAGTACTTC
14	TRBV19	.	TRBJ1-5	.	CASSIWGVWQPQHF	TGTGCCAGTAGTATATGGGGGGTTTGGCAGCCCCAGCATTTT
17	TRBV5-6	.	TRBJ2-2	TRBD1	CASSFRDRGRRTGELFF	TGTGCCAGCAGCTTCCGGGACAGGGGGCGCCGGACCGGGGAGCTGTTTTTT
17	TRBV27	.	TRBJ2-6	TRBD1	CASSWGQGGAGANVLTF	TGTGCCAGCAGTTGGGGACAGGGAGGGGCTGGGGCCAACGTCCTGACTTTC
13	TRBV28	.	TRBJ1-1	.	CASQLPRLSEAFF	TGTGCCAGCCAATTGCCCCGGTTGTCGGAAGCTTTCTTT
16	TRBV12-5	.	TRBJ2-3	.	CASGLVFRGGGVTQYF	TGTGCTAGTGGTTTGGTATTCCGGGGCGGAGGTGTTACGCAGTATTTT
15	TRBV19	.	TRBJ2-7	.	CASSGPTGADIEQYF	TGTGCCAGTAGTGGCCCGACAGGAGCCGATATTGAGCAGTACTTC
12	TRBV2	.	TRBJ1-2	TRBD1	CASRMTGDGYTF	TGTGCCAGCCGGATGACAGGGGATGGCTACACCTTC
13	TRBV11-2	.	TRBJ2-1	.	CASSLNSYNEQFF	TGTGCCAGCAGCTTAAATTCATACAATGAGCAGTTCTTC
11	TRBV13	.	TRBJ1-1	.	CASSLGQGWFF	TGTGCCAGCAGCTTAGGGCAGGGCTGGTTCTTT
13	TRBV28	few	TRBJ2-7	.	CASSLLQRHEQYF	TGTGCCAGCAGTTTACTGCAGAGGCACGAGCAGTACTTC
16	TRBV5-1	many	TRBJ2-1	.	CASSPTRDLYFLQQFF	TGCGCCAGCAGCCCCACTCGGGACTTATACTTTCTCCAGCAGTTCTTC
14	TRBV11-2	.	TRBJ1-1	.	CASSIGPANTEAFF	TGTGCCAGCAGCATAGGACCGGCGAACACTGAAGCTTTCTTT
15	TRBV7-9	.	TRBJ2-1	TRBD2	CASSFPGLGVHEQFF	TGTGCCAGCAGCTTTCCGGGACTAGGGGTACATGAGCAGTTCTTC
15	TRBV5-1	.	TRBJ2-1	.	CASSLEGDLYNEQFF	TGCGCCAGCAGCTTGGAAGGGGATCTATACAATGAGCAGTTCTTC
17	TRBV18	once	TRBJ1-3	.	CASSTAIGQGSGNTIYF	TGTGCCAGCTCAACGGCGATTGGGCAGGGCTCTGGAAACACCATATATTTT
16	TRBV2	.	TRBJ2-7	TRBD2	CASSSTSGRGAYEQYF	TGTGCCAGCAGTTCCACTAGCGGGAGAGGGGCCTACGAGCAGTACTTC
14	TRBV7-9	few	TRBJ2-7	TRBD1	CAISKGTGAGEQYF	TGTGCCATCTCAAAGGGGACAGGGGCTGGAGAGCAGTACTTC
13	TRBV6-5	.	TRBJ1-1	.	CASGATGNTEAFF	TGTGCCAGCGGAGCTACAGGGAACACTGAAGCTTTCTTT